This T cell receptor (beta chain) comes out of a study of memory CD4+ T cells and cytomegalovirus serostatus. Germline V gene lookup returns CDR1 SGHNT and CDR2 YYREEE (reference sequence). V lost 0 bases, J lost 4 bases, and 8 bases stayed unmatched. The CDR3 runs to 17 residues. The sort gate was single viable CD3+CD4+CD8-CD45RO+ cells for memory CD4+ T cells. Generated by immunoSEQ multiplex PCR, the TCRdb table keeps only in-frame clones and is missing some. The sample gives 52,000 or so clones, 82% of which show up once; roughly 0.54% is in the top ten. This clone was counted a single time. Sequencing used memory CD4+ T cells from blood. The sequence derives from an adult in good health and CMV-seronegative. This chain links TRBV5-4 with TRBJ2-5; 11 bases agree with TRBD2. The CDR3 nucleotides are TGTGCCAGCAGCTTGGCTAGCGGGGGGCACCAGGGAGAGACCCAGTACTTC. This sequence encodes CASSLASGGHQGETQYF.